These T cell receptor beta chains were read from a single sample in a study of regulatory T cells in long-lasting Graves disease. TCRdb passed the multiplex PCR reads through MiXCR, listing each CDR3 protein once. The table shows about 540,000 distinct CDR3 sequences, with roughly 12% occurring only once. A further study also used this sample, focusing on T cells in Graves' hyperthyroidism and ophthalmopathy.

The material sequenced was peripheral blood mononuclear cells (PBMCs), taken at new diagnosis, from a patient treated with antithyroid drugs. These receptors originate from a man aged 30 to 45 with Graves disease. Both conserved end residues are trimmed from each CDR3.

TRBJ1-2	10	TRBV20-1	SASRGLRGYT
TRBJ1-2	10	TRBV2	ASRISTQSYT
TRBJ2-2	13	TRBV20-1	SASRKGWGTGELF
TRBJ1-4	14	TRBV15	ATSRYGGGASEKLF
TRBJ2-5	9	TRBV9	ASSVDEDQY
TRBJ1-3	12	TRBV7-2	ASSSRGAGNTIY
TRBJ1-1	11	TRBV3-1	ASSRQGETEAF
TRBJ2-5	13	TRBV2	ASSESLGQEETQY
TRBJ1-2	11	TRBV19	ASTLTTGKGYT
TRBJ2-7	10	TRBV28	ASSWAQGEQY
TRBJ2-5	10	TRBV3-1	ASSQGEETQY
TRBJ2-3	14	TRBV12-3/TRBV12-4	ASSLSALAGTDTQY
TRBJ2-1	13	TRBV12-3/TRBV12-4	ASSLWEGGVNEQF
TRBJ2-3	14	TRBV7-2	ASSVIINPSTDTQY
TRBJ2-3	13	TRBV9	ASSPNRARVDTQY
TRBJ1-2	11	TRBV2	ASSHEPNYGYT
TRBJ2-5	11	TRBV2	ASNWAVQETQY
TRBJ1-1	10	TRBV29-1	SVRQMNTEAF
TRBJ2-7	15	TRBV3-1	ASSQGGLVGLRDEQY
TRBJ1-4	11	TRBV20-1	SAPQGETEKLF
TRBJ2-3	12	TRBV11-2	ASSFQPRTDTQY
TRBJ2-3	12	TRBV5-1	ASSFGVSTDTQY
TRBJ2-1	13	TRBV12-3/TRBV12-4	ASSLSSGTYNEQF
TRBJ2-5	10	TRBV10-3	ASTGRDGTQY
TRBJ2-7	12	TRBV6-2/TRBV6-3	ATQTSHPLYEQY
TRBJ2-1	13	TRBV12-3/TRBV12-4	ASSLTSARDNEQF
TRBJ1-6	12	TRBV6-1	ASRGELTDSPPH
TRBJ2-5	12	TRBV13	ASSFRGNKETQY
TRBJ1-5	12	TRBV30	AWSAERGFQPQH
TRBJ2-1	14	TRBV29-1	SVYRTSGTEDNEQF
TRBJ2-7	12	TRBV30	AWREAGGSYEQY
TRBJ2-1	11	TRBV2	ASRAQEHNEQF
TRBJ2-3	10	TRBV29-1	SVFLNTDTQY
TRBJ2-7	10	TRBV10-2	ASMQGTYEQY
TRBJ2-7	12	TRBV20-1	SARGGGLLYEQY
TRBJ1-2	15	TRBV7-9	ASSPLVDTPWDYGYT
TRBJ2-5	10	TRBV20-1	SALRTGETQY
TRBJ2-2	10	TRBV9	ASGGLKRELF
TRBJ1-2	12	TRBV7-2	ASSPVTKPNGYT
TRBJ2-7	11	TRBV24-1	AISRSGVSEQY
TRBJ2-7	12	TRBV9	ASSPGTRYYEQY
TRBJ2-3	13	TRBV12-3/TRBV12-4	ASTVTSGPTDTQY
TRBJ2-1	12	TRBV7-9	ASSRLAGDDEQF
TRBJ2-1	15	TRBV27	ASTYLRTSGFYNEQF
TRBJ1-5	12	TRBV10-3	AISAGGFNQPQH
TRBJ1-2	13	TRBV19	ASSISSGANYGYT
TRBJ2-1	11	TRBV20-1	SARDYVYNEQF
TRBJ1-4	13	TRBV30	AWSKGQGEGEKLF
TRBJ2-1	12	TRBV5-1	ASSFSGIANEQF
TRBJ1-2	13	TRBV24-1	ATSDPQGNNYGYT
TRBJ1-5	13	TRBV10-2	ASSESSRAGQPQH
TRBJ2-3	14	TRBV3-1	ASSQTSGSLTDTQY
TRBJ2-1	16	TRBV7-3	ASSLDSGGAGGPGEQF
TRBJ2-1	13	TRBV7-9	ASSLGGAERNEQF
TRBJ1-2	15	TRBV20-1	SARPPGQGFPLDGYT
TRBJ1-2	13	TRBV7-8	ASSFGGAERPGYT
TRBJ2-1	10	TRBV18	ASSPPRNEQF
TRBJ2-1	12	TRBV7-9	ASSELAGDNEQF
TRBJ1-3	11	TRBV29-1	SAPLGVGNTIY
TRBJ2-2	10	TRBV7-8	ASSLRGRSLF